The 9 T cell receptor beta chains given below trace back to one sample, sequenced in a study of CD8 T cells in ankylosing spondylitis. TCRdb re-called the 5' RACE reads with MiXCR, one entry per CDR3 protein. The data show 290,000 or so distinct CDR3 sequences, around 21% seen once. Material for sequencing was blood, either unsorted or a sorted T cell fraction (not recorded which). Source of these receptors: a female donor with ankylosing spondylitis or in good health (not recorded which).

This clonotype was found a few times. The V and J genes are TRBV5-1 and TRBJ2-3; 7 bases fit TRBD1. J was trimmed by 0 bases and V by 4 bases; bases with no gene match: 5. Germline values: CDR1 SGHRS, CDR2 YFSETQ. This CDR3 is built from 15 residues. The CDR3 region is CASSEGGRSTDTQYF. For the CDR3, the DNA is TGCGCCAGCAGCGAAGGGGGCCGGAGCACAGATACGCAGTATTTT.

The genes are TRBV30 and TRBJ1-2; 8 bases line up with TRBD1. The CDR3 extends over 12 amino acids. Germline loops: CDR1 GTSNPN, CDR2 SVGIG (reference sequence). Trimming cost V 4 bases and J 4 bases; bases outside gene matches: 2. The CDR3 nucleotides read TGTGCCTGGATCGACAGGGGCTATGGCTACACCTTC. Its translation is CAWIDRGYGYTF.

This clonotype has more than one count but fewer than ten. The chain couples TRBV12-3 or TRBV12-4 to TRBJ2-7; 10 bases line up with TRBD2. The CDR3 runs 13 residues. Losses at the gene ends were 7 bases for V and 9 bases for J; bases not matched to a gene: 9. CDR3 loop: CASTPSGRAGQYF. The CDR3 DNA is TGTGCCAGCACCCCGAGCGGGAGGGCGGGGCAGTACTTC.

This clonotype was counted between two and nine times. V usage is TRBV5-1 and J usage is TRBJ1-4; D unresolved. V shed 0 bases and J shed 7 bases, with 13 bases lying between them. The CDR3 length is 15 residues. The V gene's germline CDR1 is SGHRS and CDR2 YFSETQ. In nucleotides, the CDR3 is TGCGCCAGCAGCTTGGCCGTAGGTTCGCCTGAAAAACTGTTTTTT. Its translation: CASSLAVGSPEKLFF.

This rearrangement joins TRBV29-1 to TRBJ2-3, with D perhaps matching TRBD2 (6 bases). There are 13 residues in the CDR3. CDR1 is SQVTM, CDR2 ANQGSEA, per germline. The V and J ends lost 6 bases and 3 bases respectively, with 13 bases between them. Written as DNA, the CDR3 is TGCAGCGTCGGGGACTCCATTACAGATACGCAGTATTTT. Translated: CSVGDSITDTQYF.

This chain joins TRBV21-1 and TRBJ2-7. TRBV21-1 is a documented pseudogene. The CDR3 contains 13 residues. This CDR3 is CASSKERSYEQYF. CDR3 bases: TGTGCCAGCAGCAAAGAAAGGAGCTACGAGCAGTACTTC.

The rearrangement joins TRBV12-3 or TRBV12-4 to TRBJ2-7; a weak D match, TRBD2 (8 bases). This CDR3 is 16 amino acids long. V was shortened by 3 bases and J by 3 bases, with 18 bases between the two germline ends. CDR3 residues: CASSFRGGGQHYEQYF. CDR3 nucleotide sequence: TGTGCCAGCAGTTTCCGGGGGGGGGGACAGCACTACGAGCAGTACTTC.

J is TRBJ2-7 and V is TRBV6-5; D is ambiguous. The CDR3 is 17 residues long. Germline CDR1 and CDR2: MNHEY and SVGAGI. V was clipped by 4 bases and J by 0 bases, with 19 bases between them. The CDR3 DNA is TGTGCCAGCAGTTCCGGACCGGGCAAACCCGCCTCCTACGAGCAGTACTTC. Encoded protein: CASSSGPGKPASYEQYF.

This chain links TRBV5-4 with TRBJ2-3; D perhaps matches TRBD2 (7 bases). Germline CDR1 and CDR2: SGHNT and YYREEE (reference sequence). The CDR3 length is 16 residues. Trimming removed 4 bases at V and 6 bases at J, with 21 bases between. In DNA form, the CDR3 reads TGTGCCAGCAGCCCGGGGGGCAATAGGGCTGGCGATACGCAGTATTTT. Its protein product is CASSPGGNRAGDTQYF.